Reported below is one TCR beta chain. In the original processing: Amplified reference gene primers provided the basis for estimating nucleated cell counts. The table came from immunoSEQ multiplex PCR; TCRdb's copy has only in-frame clones and leaves some out. The V and J calls and clone size come from that table; D and trimming were worked out from the DNA. The sample lists 150,000 to 200,000 clones, just under 80% occurring once. These data come from a study of blood T cell repertoires in COVID-19. Background on the study: Collection of acute and convalescent COVID-19 samples took place in the United States, Italy and Spain. Sources were T cells, B-cell-depleted T cells, or PBMCs; the material itself was cDNA or gDNA.

The germline V gene encodes CDR1 SGHRS and CDR2 YFSETQ. This CDR3 has 16 amino acids. The V and J ends lost 3 bases and 5 bases, in that order; junction bases with no gene match: 8. This TCR was sampled from a man aged 65-85 years with active or convalescent COVID-19. The V and J genes are TRBV5-1 and TRBJ2-5, with TRBD2 matching 12 bases. Material for sequencing was peripheral blood. CDR3 in amino acids: CASSSGTSGPVETQYF. DNA of the CDR3: TGCGCCAGCAGCTCAGGGACTAGCGGGCCGGTGGAGACCCAGTACTTC.